The table lists the clone carrying this TCR beta chain with many counts. Its antigen is undetermined. This sample is drawn from a study of CD8 T cells in ankylosing spondylitis. Study-wide results and limits: For ankylosing spondylitis blood, a TCR beta motif of seven to nine highly homologous variants appeared characteristic. As for the disease-linked clones, they showed a CD8+ phenotype and occurred at relatively low frequencies in peripheral blood. It was reported that disease-linked clones were significantly enriched in matched ankylosing spondylitis synovial fluid.

TCRdb reanalysed the 5' RACE reads using MiXCR and keeps one entry per CDR3 protein. The table lists more than 650,000 distinct CDR3 sequences, about 10% of them singletons. This clonotype was obtained from a male donor with ankylosing spondylitis. The source material was blood, either unsorted or a sorted T cell fraction (not recorded which).

Written as DNA, the CDR3 is TGCAGCGTATTAGTAGTAGGAGAGCAGTTCTTC. Protein product: CSVLVVGEQFF. This chain connects TRBV29-1 to TRBJ2-1; D is unclear. Germline V gene lookup returns CDR1 SQVTM and CDR2 ANQGSEA. The CDR3 has 11 residues. Trimming took off 6 bases at V and 10 bases at J, with 13 bases between the two ends.